The sequence of this T cell receptor beta chain was determined in a study of T cells in Graves' hyperthyroidism and ophthalmopathy. This clonotype was detected a few times. Its target is not known. This CDR3 region has 13 residues. Trimming took 5 bases from V and 2 from J, leaving 9 bases between them. The germline V gene has CDR1 MNHEY and CDR2 SMNVEV (reference sequence). RNA transcripts provided the source from which TCR beta CDR3 regions were amplified. RT-PCR in the first round (using the HTBI primer set) targeted the TCR CDR3. TCRdb used MiXCR to reprocess the multiplex PCR reads, holding one entry per CDR3 protein. This sample has about 640,000 distinct CDR3 sequences, with roughly 20% found just once. Disease lasting under 3 months, a NOSPECS grade of at least 4, and a Clinical Activity Score of at least 3 were features of the ophthalmopathy patients. A patient was excluded if there was uncontrolled infection, other autoimmune disease, pregnancy or lactation.

General study points: Most expanded thyroid clonotypes above 0.001 also appeared in blood. The model's output predicted ophthalmopathy at a median of 6.5 months prior to onset.

This receptor was identified in a man between 25 and 39 years old with Graves' ophthalmopathy. The sample consisted of blood. The chain carries TRBV27 and TRBJ1-2; D remains ambiguous. CDR3 DNA sequence: TGTGCCAGCAGTCGGACGTCAAACTATGGCTACACCTTC. Its protein product is CASSRTSNYGYTF.